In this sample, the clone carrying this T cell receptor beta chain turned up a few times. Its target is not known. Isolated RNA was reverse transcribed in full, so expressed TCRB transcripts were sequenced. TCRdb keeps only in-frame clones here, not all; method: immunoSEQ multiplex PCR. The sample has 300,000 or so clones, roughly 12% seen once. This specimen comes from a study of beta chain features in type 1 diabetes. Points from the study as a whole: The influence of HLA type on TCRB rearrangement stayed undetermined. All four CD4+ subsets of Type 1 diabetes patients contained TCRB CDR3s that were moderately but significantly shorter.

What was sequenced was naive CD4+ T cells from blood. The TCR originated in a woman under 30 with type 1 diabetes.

CDR3 bases: TGTGCCAGTAGTATTTCTAGCGGGCCTATGGACGTCCTGACTTTC. This sequence encodes CASSISSGPMDVLTF. The chain links TRBV19 to TRBJ2-6; TRBD2 agrees at 8 bases. The germline gives CDR1 LNHDA, CDR2 SQIVND (reference sequence). With V trimmed by 3 bases and J by 11 bases, 9 bases remained unmatched. This CDR3 is built from 15 residues.